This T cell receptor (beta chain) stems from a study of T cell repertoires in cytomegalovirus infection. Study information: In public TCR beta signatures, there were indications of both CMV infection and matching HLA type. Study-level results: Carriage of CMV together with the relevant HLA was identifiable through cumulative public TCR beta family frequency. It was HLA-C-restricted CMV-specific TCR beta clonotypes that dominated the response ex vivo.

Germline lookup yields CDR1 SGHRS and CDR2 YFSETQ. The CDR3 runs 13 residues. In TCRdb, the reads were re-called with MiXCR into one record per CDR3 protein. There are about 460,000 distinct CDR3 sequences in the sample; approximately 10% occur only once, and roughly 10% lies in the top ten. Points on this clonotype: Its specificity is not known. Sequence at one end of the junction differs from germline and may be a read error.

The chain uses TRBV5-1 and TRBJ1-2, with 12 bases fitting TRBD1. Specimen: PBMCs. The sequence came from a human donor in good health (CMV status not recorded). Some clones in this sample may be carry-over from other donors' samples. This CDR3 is CSSPGQGAWGYTF. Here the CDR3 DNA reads TGCTCCAGCCCGGGACAGGGGGCTTGGGGCTACACCTTC.